Listed here is a single TCR beta chain. What it recognizes is unknown. Mismatch with germline at one junction end may stem from a read error. The CDR3 totals 13 residues. In germline, CDR1 is DFQATT, CDR2 SNEGSKA (reference sequence). The data were obtained in a study of tumor and adjacent non-tumor tissue in lung cancer. For the study at large: Stage I to III disease affected 10 men and about five women aged roughly 31 to 80.

General study findings and limits: Top 100 clones took a larger repertoire share in normal lung.

TCRbeta libraries were built with three rounds of nested PCR, modified from ARM-PCR. Each CDR3 protein is one row after TCRdb ran MiXCR on the multiplex PCR reads. The sample lists tens of thousands of distinct CDR3 sequences, about 70% occurring once. No cell sorting was done before RNA was extracted from the tissue. Distant lung tissue was collected more than 3 cm away from the tumor edge. Donors were chemotherapy-naive, newly diagnosed lung cancer surgical patients in China, August–late 2014. Sequences were obtained from distant non-tumor lung tissue. The chain combines TRBV20-1 with TRBJ2-3; D is undetermined. The receptor comes from a woman aged 60-75 years with non-small cell lung cancer. This CDR3 reads CSAKSESTETQYF. CDR3 coding DNA: TGCAGTGCTAAATCGGAAAGCACAGAAACGCAGTATTTT.